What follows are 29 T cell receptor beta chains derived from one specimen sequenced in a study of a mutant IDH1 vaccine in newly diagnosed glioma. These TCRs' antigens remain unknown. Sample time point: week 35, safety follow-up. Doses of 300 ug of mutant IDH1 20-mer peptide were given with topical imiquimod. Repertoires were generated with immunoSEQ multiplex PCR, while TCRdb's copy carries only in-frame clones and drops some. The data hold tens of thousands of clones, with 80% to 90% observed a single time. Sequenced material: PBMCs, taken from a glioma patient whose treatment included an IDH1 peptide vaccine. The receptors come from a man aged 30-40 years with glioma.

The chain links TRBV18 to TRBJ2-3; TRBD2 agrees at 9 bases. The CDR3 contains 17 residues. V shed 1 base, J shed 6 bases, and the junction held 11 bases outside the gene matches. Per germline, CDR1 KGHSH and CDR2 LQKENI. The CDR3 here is CASSPRLAGSRGDTQYF. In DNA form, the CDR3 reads TGTGCCAGCTCACCACGGCTAGCGGGGTCCCGGGGGGATACGCAGTATTTT. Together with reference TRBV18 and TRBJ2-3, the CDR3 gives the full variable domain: NAGVMQNPRHLVRRRGQEARLRCSPMKGHSHVYWYRQLPEEGLKFMVYLQKENIIDESGMPKERFSAEFPKEGPSILRIQQVVRGDSAAYFCASSPRLAGSRGDTQYFGPGTRLTVL.

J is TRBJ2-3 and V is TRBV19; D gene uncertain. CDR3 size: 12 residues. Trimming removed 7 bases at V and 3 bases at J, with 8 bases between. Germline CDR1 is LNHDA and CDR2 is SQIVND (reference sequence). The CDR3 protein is CASKGWTDTQYF. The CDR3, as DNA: TGTGCCAGTAAGGGCTGGACAGATACGCAGTATTTT.

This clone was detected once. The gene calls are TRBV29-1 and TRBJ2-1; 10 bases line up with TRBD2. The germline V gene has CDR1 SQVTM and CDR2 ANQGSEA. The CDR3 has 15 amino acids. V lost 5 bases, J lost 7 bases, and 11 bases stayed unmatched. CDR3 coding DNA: TGCAGCGTTTTACAAGCGGGGGGGCCTTGGAATGAGCAGTTCTTC. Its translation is CSVLQAGGPWNEQFF.

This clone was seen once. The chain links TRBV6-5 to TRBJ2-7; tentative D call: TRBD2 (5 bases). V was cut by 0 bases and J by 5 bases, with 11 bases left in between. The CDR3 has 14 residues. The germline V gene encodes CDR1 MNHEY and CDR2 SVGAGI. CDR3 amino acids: CASSYSITGNEQYF. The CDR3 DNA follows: TGTGCCAGCAGTTACTCGATTACGGGGAACGAGCAGTACTTC.

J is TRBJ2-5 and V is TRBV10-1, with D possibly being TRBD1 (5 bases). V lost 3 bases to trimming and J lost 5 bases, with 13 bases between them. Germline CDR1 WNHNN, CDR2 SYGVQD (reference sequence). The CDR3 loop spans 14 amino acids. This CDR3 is CASSEDSLIETQYF. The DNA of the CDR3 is TGCGCCAGCAGTGAAGACAGTCTTATCGAGACCCAGTACTTC.

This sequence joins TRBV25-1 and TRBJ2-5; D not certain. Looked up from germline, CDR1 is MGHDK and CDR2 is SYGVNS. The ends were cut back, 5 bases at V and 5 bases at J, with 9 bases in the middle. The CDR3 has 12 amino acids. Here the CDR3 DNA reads TGTGCCAGCAGTAAAACTGTTGAGACCCAGTACTTC. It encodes CASSKTVETQYF.

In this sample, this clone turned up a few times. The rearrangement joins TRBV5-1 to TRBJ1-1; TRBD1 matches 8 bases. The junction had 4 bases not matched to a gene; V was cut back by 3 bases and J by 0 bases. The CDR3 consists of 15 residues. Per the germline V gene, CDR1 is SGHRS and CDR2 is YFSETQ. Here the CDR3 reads CASSSRQGMNTEAFF. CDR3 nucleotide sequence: TGCGCCAGCAGCTCACGACAGGGGATGAACACTGAAGCTTTCTTT. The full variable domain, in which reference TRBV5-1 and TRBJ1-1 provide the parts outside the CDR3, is KAGVTQTPRYLIKTRGQQVTLSCSPISGHRSVSWYQQTPGQGLQFLFEYFSETQRNKGNFPGRFSGRQFSNSRSEMNVSTLELGDSALYLCASSSRQGMNTEAFFGQGTRLTVV.

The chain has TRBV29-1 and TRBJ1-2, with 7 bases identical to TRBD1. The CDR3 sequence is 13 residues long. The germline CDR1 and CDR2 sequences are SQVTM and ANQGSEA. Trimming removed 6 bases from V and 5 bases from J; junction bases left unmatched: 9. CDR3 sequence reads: CSVLNPGQYGYTF. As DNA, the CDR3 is TGCAGCGTCCTCAACCCGGGACAGTATGGCTACACCTTC.

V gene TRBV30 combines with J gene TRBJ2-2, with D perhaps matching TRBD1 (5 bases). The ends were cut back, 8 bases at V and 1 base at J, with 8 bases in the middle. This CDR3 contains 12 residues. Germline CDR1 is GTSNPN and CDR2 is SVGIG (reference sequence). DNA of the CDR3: TGTGCCCTGGGGCAGAACACCGGGGAGCTGTTTTTT. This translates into CALGQNTGELFF.

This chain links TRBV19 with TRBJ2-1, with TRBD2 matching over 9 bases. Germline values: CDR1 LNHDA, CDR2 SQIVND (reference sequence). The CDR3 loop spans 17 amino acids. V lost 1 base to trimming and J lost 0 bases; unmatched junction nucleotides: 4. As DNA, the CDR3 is TGTGCCAGTAGTATAGGCCTAGCGGGGAACTCCTACAATGAGCAGTTCTTC. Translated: CASSIGLAGNSYNEQFF.

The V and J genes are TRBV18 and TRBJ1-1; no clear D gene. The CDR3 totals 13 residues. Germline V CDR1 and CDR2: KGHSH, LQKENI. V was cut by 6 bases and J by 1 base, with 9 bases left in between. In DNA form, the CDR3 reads TGTGCCAGCTCGCCGATCCAGAACACTGAAGCTTTCTTT. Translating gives CASSPIQNTEAFF.

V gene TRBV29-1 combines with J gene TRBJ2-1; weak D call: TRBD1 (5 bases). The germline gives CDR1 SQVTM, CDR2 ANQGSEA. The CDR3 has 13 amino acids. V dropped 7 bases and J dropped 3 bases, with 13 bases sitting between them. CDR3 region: CSDTTDSYNEQFF. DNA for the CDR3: TGCAGCGATACCACAGACAGCTACAATGAGCAGTTCTTC.

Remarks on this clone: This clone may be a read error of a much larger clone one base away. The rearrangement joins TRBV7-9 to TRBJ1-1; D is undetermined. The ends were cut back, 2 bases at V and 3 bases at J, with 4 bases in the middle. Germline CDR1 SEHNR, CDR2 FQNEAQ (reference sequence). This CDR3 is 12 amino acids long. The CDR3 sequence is CASSLKDTEAFF. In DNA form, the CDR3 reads TGTGCCAGCAGCTTAAAGGACACTGAAGCTTTCTTT.

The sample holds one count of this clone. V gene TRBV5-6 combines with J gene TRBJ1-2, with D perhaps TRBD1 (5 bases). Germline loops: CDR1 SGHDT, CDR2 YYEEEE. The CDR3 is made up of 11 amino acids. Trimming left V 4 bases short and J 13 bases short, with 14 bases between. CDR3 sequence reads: CASSDQGSVTF. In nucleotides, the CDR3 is TGTGCCAGCAGCGATCAGGGTTCCGTCACCTTC.

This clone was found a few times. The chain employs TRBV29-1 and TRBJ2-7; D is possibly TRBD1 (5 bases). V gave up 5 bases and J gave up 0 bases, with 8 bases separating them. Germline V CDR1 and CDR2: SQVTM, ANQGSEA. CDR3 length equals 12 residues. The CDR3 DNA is TGCAGCGTTCAAGGGGACTCCTACGAGCAGTACTTC. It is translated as CSVQGDSYEQYF.

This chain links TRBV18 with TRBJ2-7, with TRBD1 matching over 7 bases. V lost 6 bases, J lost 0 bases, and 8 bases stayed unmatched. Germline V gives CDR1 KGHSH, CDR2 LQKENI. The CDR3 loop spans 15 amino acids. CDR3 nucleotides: TGTGCCAGCTCGTTCTCCGGGACAGCCTCCTACGAGCAGTACTTC. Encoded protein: CASSFSGTASYEQYF.

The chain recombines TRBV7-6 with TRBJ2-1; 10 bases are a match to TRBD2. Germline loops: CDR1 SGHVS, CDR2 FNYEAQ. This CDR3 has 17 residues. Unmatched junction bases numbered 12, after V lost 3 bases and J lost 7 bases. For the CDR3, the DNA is TGTGCCAGCAGCTTGGAAGCGGGGGGGTATGGGATGAATGAGCAGTTCTTC. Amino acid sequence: CASSLEAGGYGMNEQFF.

CDR3 residues: CASSSQRGGPDTQYF. The CDR3 bases are TGTGCCAGCAGCTCCCAGCGGGGGGGCCCAGATACGCAGTATTTT. This chain uses TRBV7-9 with TRBJ2-3; 10 bases align to TRBD2. Trimming cost V 4 bases and J 4 bases; bases outside gene matches: 5. The CDR3 is 15 residues long. Germline V lookup: CDR1 SEHNR, CDR2 FQNEAQ (reference sequence).

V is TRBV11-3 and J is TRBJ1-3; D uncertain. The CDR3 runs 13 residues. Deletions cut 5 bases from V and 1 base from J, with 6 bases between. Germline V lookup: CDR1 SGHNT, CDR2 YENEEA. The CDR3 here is CASSTPSGNTIYF. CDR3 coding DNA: TGTGCCAGCAGCACCCCGTCTGGAAACACCATATATTTT.

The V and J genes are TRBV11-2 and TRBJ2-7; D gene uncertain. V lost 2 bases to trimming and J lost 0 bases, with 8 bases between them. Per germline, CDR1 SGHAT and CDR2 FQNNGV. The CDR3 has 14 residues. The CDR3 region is CASSLLGNSYEQYF. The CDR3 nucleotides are TGTGCCAGCAGCTTACTTGGGAACTCCTACGAGCAGTACTTC.

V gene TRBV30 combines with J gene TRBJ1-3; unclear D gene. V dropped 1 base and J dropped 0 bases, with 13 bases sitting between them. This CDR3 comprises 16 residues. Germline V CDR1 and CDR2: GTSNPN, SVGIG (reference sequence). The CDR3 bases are TGTGCCTGGAGTGCCCTGGGTAGAGCCTCTGGAAACACCATATATTTT. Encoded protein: CAWSALGRASGNTIYF.

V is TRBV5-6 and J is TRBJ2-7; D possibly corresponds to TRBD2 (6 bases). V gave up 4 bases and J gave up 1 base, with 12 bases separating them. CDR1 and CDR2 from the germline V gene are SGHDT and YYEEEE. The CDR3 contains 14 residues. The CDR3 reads CASSAEGKSYEQYF. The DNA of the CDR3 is TGTGCCAGCAGCGCGGAGGGAAAGTCCTACGAGCAGTACTTC.

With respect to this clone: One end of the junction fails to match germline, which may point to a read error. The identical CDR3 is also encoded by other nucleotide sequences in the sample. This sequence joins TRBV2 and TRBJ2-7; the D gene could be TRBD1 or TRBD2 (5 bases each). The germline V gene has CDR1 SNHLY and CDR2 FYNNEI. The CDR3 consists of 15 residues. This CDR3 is CASSLLQTAAYEQYF. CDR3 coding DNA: TGCGCCAGCAGCCTACTACAGACAGCGGCCTACGAGCAGTACTTC.

CDR3 DNA sequence: TGTGCCAGCAGCACGACAGGGGAGAGGCAGTTCTTC. Encoded protein: CASSTTGERQFF. The genes are TRBV11-3 and TRBJ2-1, with 8 bases aligning to TRBD1. V gave up 5 bases and J gave up 12 bases; unmatched junction bases: 6. This CDR3 is 12 amino acids long. The V gene's germline CDR1 is SGHNT and CDR2 YENEEA.

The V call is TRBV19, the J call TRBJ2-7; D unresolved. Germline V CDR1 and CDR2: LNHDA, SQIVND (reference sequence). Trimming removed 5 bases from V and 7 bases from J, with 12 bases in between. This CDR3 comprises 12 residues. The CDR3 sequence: CASSPVLGEQYF. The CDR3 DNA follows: TGTGCCAGTAGTCCCGTTCTGGGGGAGCAGTACTTC.

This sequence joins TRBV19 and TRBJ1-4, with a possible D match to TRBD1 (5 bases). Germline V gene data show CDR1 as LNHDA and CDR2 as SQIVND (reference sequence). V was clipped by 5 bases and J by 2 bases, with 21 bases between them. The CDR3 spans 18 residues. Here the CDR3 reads CASSPSWGKKNTNEKLFF. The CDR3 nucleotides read TGTGCCAGTAGTCCCTCGTGGGGGAAGAAGAACACTAATGAAAAACTGTTTTTT.

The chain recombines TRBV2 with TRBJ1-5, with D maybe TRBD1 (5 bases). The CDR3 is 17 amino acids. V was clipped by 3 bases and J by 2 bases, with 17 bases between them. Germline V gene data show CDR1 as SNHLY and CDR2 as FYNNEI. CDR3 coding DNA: TGTGCCAGCAGTGAGCCAGGGACTGGAATTGGCAATCAGCCCCAGCATTTT. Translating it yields CASSEPGTGIGNQPQHF.

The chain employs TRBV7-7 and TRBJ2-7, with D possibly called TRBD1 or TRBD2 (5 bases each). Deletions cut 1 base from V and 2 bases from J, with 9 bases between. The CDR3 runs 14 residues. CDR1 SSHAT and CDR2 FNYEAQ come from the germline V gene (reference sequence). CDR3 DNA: TGTGCCAGCAGCTTAGTGGGACGGCCCTACGAGCAGTACTTC. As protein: CASSLVGRPYEQYF.

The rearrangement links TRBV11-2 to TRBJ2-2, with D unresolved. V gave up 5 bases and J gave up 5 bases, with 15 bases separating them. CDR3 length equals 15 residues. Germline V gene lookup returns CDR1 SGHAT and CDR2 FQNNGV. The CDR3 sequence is CASSPGPAWTGELFF. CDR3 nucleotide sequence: TGTGCCAGCAGCCCCGGCCCAGCTTGGACCGGGGAGCTGTTTTTT.